This TCR beta chain comes out of a study of blood T cell repertoires in COVID-19. TCRdb keeps only in-frame clones here, not all; method: immunoSEQ multiplex PCR. The sample holds approximately 160,000 clones, around 87% seen once. The length of the CDR3 is 16 residues. With 3 bases removed from V and 0 bases from J, the gap between germline ends came to 12 bases. Germline CDR1 and CDR2: SGHDN and FVKESK. This receptor was taken from a man in his sixties with COVID-19, enrolled during active disease. What was sequenced was peripheral blood. This rearrangement joins TRBV14 to TRBJ1-3; D unclear. The CDR3 region has the DNA TGTGCCAGCAGCCATCGGGAGGACCTCTCTGGAAACACCATATATTTT. Translated, it gives CASSHREDLSGNTIYF.